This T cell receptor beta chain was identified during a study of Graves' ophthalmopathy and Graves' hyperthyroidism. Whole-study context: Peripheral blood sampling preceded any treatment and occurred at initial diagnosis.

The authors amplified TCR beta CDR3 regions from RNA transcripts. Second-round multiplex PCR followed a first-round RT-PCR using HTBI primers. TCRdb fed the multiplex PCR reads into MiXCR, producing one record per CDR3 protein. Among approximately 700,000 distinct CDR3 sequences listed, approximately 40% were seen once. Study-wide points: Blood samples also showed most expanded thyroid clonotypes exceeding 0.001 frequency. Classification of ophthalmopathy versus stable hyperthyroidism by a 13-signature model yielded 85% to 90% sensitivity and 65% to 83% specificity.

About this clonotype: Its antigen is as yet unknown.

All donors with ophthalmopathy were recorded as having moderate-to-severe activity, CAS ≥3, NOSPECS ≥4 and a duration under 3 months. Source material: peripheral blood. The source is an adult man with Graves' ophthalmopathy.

The CDR3, as DNA: TGCGCCAGCAGTGAGGGGACAGGGGGTCTAAAGACCCAGTACTTC. The encoded protein is CASSEGTGGLKTQYF. The chain carries TRBV10-1 and TRBJ2-5; 11 bases are a match to TRBD1. CDR1 and CDR2 from the germline V gene are WNHNN and SYGVQD (reference sequence). The V gene end was trimmed by 2 bases and the J gene end by 6 bases; junction bases not matched to a gene: 5. This CDR3 has 15 amino acids.